This TCR beta chain was recovered during a study of PD-1 blockade in classical Hodgkin lymphoma (dated by TCRdb to about 2020). General notes on the study: Nivolumab dosing was 3 mg/kg intravenously every 2 weeks, continuing until either disease progression or unacceptable toxicity. The study used TCR beta sequencing and CyTOF to define a peripheral blood immune signature of response to PD-1 blockade in classical Hodgkin lymphoma. Study-wide findings and limitations: Baseline TCR diversity was reported to be lower in newly diagnosed patients than in healthy donors, and even lower in relapsed/refractory patients. Diversity was lower in patients who began nivolumab less than 1 year after ASCT, so these patients were left out of later analyses to avoid confounding by immune reconstitution. Trial patients achieving complete response had baseline diversity similar to newly diagnosed patients, whereas partial responders and progressors had significantly lower diversity. A significant rise by C4D1 was seen in CD4+ but not CD8+ TCR diversity (p=0.0027 vs p=0.16), with the rise being most apparent in complete responders (p=0.02). The study was limited to a single clinical trial cohort, and causes of repertoire differences, possibly disease activity or prior therapy, remained undefined.

Worth noting for this clone: The target of this receptor is not known. Base qualities are not provided; no much larger clone lies one nucleotide away.

V loses 6 bases of germline sequence and J loses 2 bases, and the interval between the two ends is 14 bases. The CDR3 contains 14 residues, cysteine and phenylalanine counted. The DNA shown is the 42-base CDR3, in frame from base 1. For CDR1 and CDR2, the germline V gene (reference sequence) lists LNHDA and SQIVND. Genomic DNA was isolated using the Qiagen DNeasy kit from unsorted PBMCs as well as from negatively selected CD4+ and CD8+ fractions. TCR beta CDR3 regions were subjected to amplification by immunoSEQ multiplex PCR with primers that anneal to V and J segments. A synthetic immune receptor repertoire was used to minimize amplification bias, and remaining bias was computationally removed after sequencing. In the paper's pipeline: Repertoire diversity was quantified as the Shannon entropy index using custom Python scripts. Unsorted, CD4+ and CD8+ repertoires were examined separately, except in combined analyses, for which CD4+ and CD8+ sequences were merged in silico. Clonal expansion was defined as at least a 2-fold frequency increase after treatment relative to C1D1, with a pseudocount of 0.5 for undetected baseline clones. Clones with 0 or 1 copy at C1D1 were classified as singleton clones, and clones with 2 or more copies were classified as non-singleton clones. By matching protein sequences in sorted samples from the same patient, clones expanded in unsorted samples were annotated as CD4+, CD8+ or unknown. Wilcoxon tests on paired samples were used to test diversity changes from C1D1 to C4D1. TCRdb limited this immuneACCESS table to in-frame rearrangements with V and J called. A share of clones is missing; checked studies link under half to unresolved V genes, and the rest is unexplained. The V and J calls and clone size are taken from that table; D and trimming were inferred from the DNA. This sample has approximately 22,000 clones in its table, and approximately 80% of those were observed once. The ten largest clones add up to approximately 7% of the sample.

What this sample's time point label stands for: cycle 4 day 1 (C4D1), after 5 to 7 weeks of nivolumab. Every trial patient had relapsed after autologous stem cell transplantation, and cohorts A, B and C differed in prior brentuximab vedotin exposure. The trial cohort included fewer than 65 patients with relapsed/refractory classical Hodgkin lymphoma, and each patient had a best overall response of complete response, partial response or progressive disease. In the multi-cohort phase II CheckMate 205 trial, trial patients received single-agent nivolumab. An independent review committee assessed best overall response by applying the 2007 International Working Group response criteria. Trial PBMCs were collected immediately before nivolumab initiation (C1D1) and during therapy at cycle 2 day 1 and cycle 4 day 1. Peripheral blood was collected in 8 mL Vacutainer Cell Preparation Tubes, from which PBMCs were isolated by centrifugation and then cryopreserved.

This receptor was taken from a human donor with classical Hodgkin lymphoma. The chain is encoded by TRBV19 joined to TRBJ2-7; the D gene is perhaps TRBD2, on 6 matching bases. The sequenced sample was peripheral blood mononuclear cells (PBMCs), obtained before the fourth cycle of nivolumab. At the DNA level, the sequence is TGTGCCAGTAGCCCCGGGACTCGGACCTACGAGCAGTACTTC. The translation is CASSPGTRTYEQYF.